Listed below are T cell receptor beta chains from one sample, sequenced in a study of blood T cell repertoires in COVID-19. The method was immunoSEQ multiplex PCR; TCRdb's version includes in-frame clones alone and lacks a portion of them. The repertoire holds about 220,000 clones, 83% seen once, with 4.8% in the top ten. Sequenced material: PBMCs or T cells enriched from blood (not recorded which). These receptors all stem from a woman aged 45-59 years who had been exposed to COVID-19. The CDR3 runs from the conserved cysteine through the conserved F or W. Fields, in order: V gene, J gene, D gene, clone size, CDR3 DNA, CDR3 protein. A D gene is named only where the DNA matches it firmly. The size of a clone is reported for some rows only, either as once, few or many, or as a class for expanded clones.

V: TRBV13; J: TRBJ2-4; D: NA; size: NA; DNA: TGTGCCAGCAGCAACAGACAGGGGAGGGGAAACATTCAGTACTTC; CDR3: CASSNRQGRGNIQYF
V: TRBV5-1; J: TRBJ1-4; D: NA; size: NA; DNA: TGCGCCAGCAGCTCAGGGGTCACTAATGAAAAACTGTTTTTT; CDR3: CASSSGVTNEKLFF
V: TRBV20-1; J: TRBJ2-1; D: NA; size: NA; DNA: TGCAGCCCGTCCTACAATGAGCAGTTCTTC; CDR3: CSPSYNEQFF
V: TRBV6-5; J: TRBJ1-5; D: TRBD1; size: NA; DNA: TGTGCCAGCAGTTTCTACAGGGGTTATAGCAATCAGCCCCAGCATTTT; CDR3: CASSFYRGYSNQPQHF
V: TRBV9; J: TRBJ1-2; D: NA; size: NA; DNA: TGTGCCAGCAGCGTTAATAACTATGGCTACACCTTC; CDR3: CASSVNNYGYTF
V: TRBV5-4; J: TRBJ1-6; D: TRBD1; size: NA; DNA: TGTGCCAGCAGCGCAAGACAGGGTTCACCCCTCCACTTT; CDR3: CASSARQGSPLHF
V: TRBV7-2; J: TRBJ2-7; D: NA; size: once; DNA: TGTGCCAGCAGCTTAGTAAGCAGGACCTACGAGCAGTACTTC; CDR3: CASSLVSRTYEQYF
V: TRBV5-1; J: TRBJ2-1; D: NA; size: few; DNA: TGCGCCAGCAGCTTGGAAGGACAGATCTACAATGAGCAGTTCTTC; CDR3: CASSLEGQIYNEQFF
V: TRBV27; J: TRBJ2-5; D: TRBD2; size: NA; DNA: TGTGCCAGCAGTATACTTAGCGGGGAAGGGACCCAGTACTTC; CDR3: CASSILSGEGTQYF
V: TRBV5-1; J: TRBJ1-6; D: TRBD1; size: NA; DNA: TGCGCCAGCAGCTTCCGGACAGGGAGTAATAATTCACCCCTCCACTTT; CDR3: CASSFRTGSNNSPLHF
V: TRBV12-3/TRBV12-4; J: TRBJ2-5; D: NA; size: NA; DNA: TGTGCCAGCAGCCCCGCAGGGTTCGGGACCCAGTACTTC; CDR3: CASSPAGFGTQYF
V: TRBV5-4; J: TRBJ2-5; D: TRBD2; size: NA; DNA: TGTGCCAGCAGCTTGGGGGCTAGCGGGTTGCGAGAGACCCAGTACTTC; CDR3: CASSLGASGLRETQYF
V: TRBV5-1; J: TRBJ1-1; D: TRBD1; size: NA; DNA: TGCGCCAGCAGGCGAGGGACAGGGGGCGCGACTGAAGCTTTCTTT; CDR3: CASRRGTGGATEAFF
V: TRBV28; J: TRBJ1-1; D: NA; size: NA; DNA: TGTGCCAGCAGTTCATGGCGGAACACTGAAGCTTTCTTT; CDR3: CASSSWRNTEAFF